Listed here are 27 T cell receptor beta chains from one sample, sequenced in a study of spatial heterogeneity in lung cancer. The time point denotes: sample taken at primary tumor resection. Unsorted whole RNA of tumor, nontumor lung or frozen PBMC was sequenced. From the 5' RACE reads, TCRdb called clonotypes with MiXCR, one entry per CDR3 protein. The profile shows 20,000 to 25,000 distinct CDR3 sequences, around 4.6% of them singletons. Source: PBMCs, taken at surgery. Receptors originate from a male donor with early-stage non-small cell lung cancer.

This clonotype was found many times. The chain employs TRBV6-6 and TRBJ1-4; D possibly corresponds to TRBD1 (5 bases). V shed 5 bases and J shed 4 bases, with 8 bases lying between them. Germline lookup yields CDR1 MNHNY and CDR2 SVGAGI (reference sequence). The CDR3 sequence is 13 residues long. The CDR3 DNA reads TGTGCCAGCAGTCGGGACTATAATGAAAAACTGTTTTTT. It codes for CASSRDYNEKLFF.

This clonotype was recorded at least ten times. V usage is TRBV4-2 and J usage is TRBJ2-7; tentatively, D is TRBD1 (6 bases). The CDR3 runs to 17 residues. The V and J ends lost 0 bases and 2 bases respectively, with 17 bases between them. Germline V gene data show CDR1 as LGHNA and CDR2 as YNFKEQ. The CDR3 coding sequence is TGTGCCAGCAGCCAAGATCTAGGCAGGGGTACAACCTACGAGCAGTACTTC. It translates to CASSQDLGRGTTYEQYF.

This clonotype has ten or more counts. The chain uses TRBV24-1 and TRBJ2-1; TRBD1 agrees at 9 bases. With V trimmed by 7 bases and J by 7 bases, 7 bases remained unmatched. Germline lookup yields CDR1 KGHDR and CDR2 SFDVKD. The CDR3 spans 14 residues. The CDR3 sequence: CATSLTGGGNEQFF. CDR3 nucleotide sequence: TGTGCCACCAGCCTGACAGGGGGTGGAAATGAGCAGTTCTTC.

This clonotype occurred many times. This chain uses TRBV6-2 or TRBV6-3 with TRBJ2-7; maybe TRBD2 (6 bases). Trimming removed 2 bases at V and 0 bases at J, with 14 bases between. Germline V gene sequence: CDR1 MNHEY, CDR2 SVGEGT. The CDR3 length is 16 residues. The CDR3 loop reads CASSYRGRRGSYEQYF. The CDR3 DNA is TGTGCCAGCAGTTACCGGGGCCGGAGGGGCTCCTACGAGCAGTACTTC.

This clonotype has a count of ten or more. The V gene is TRBV29-1, the J gene TRBJ2-1; 12 bases fit TRBD2. The CDR3 is made up of 19 amino acids. Germline values: CDR1 SQVTM, CDR2 ANQGSEA. The ends lost 5 bases at V and 3 bases at J; junction bases unmatched: 17. The CDR3 DNA sequence: TGCAGCGTTCCAAAACGGACTAGCGGGGTAACCGGGGGCTACAATGAGCAGTTCTTC. As protein: CSVPKRTSGVTGGYNEQFF.

Judged by abundance, this clonotype is medium-sized. The V call is TRBV11-2, the J call TRBJ2-2; no definite D call. Trimming removed 2 bases at V and 0 bases at J, with 7 bases between. The germline V gene encodes CDR1 SGHAT and CDR2 FQNNGV. The CDR3 is 15 residues long. The CDR3 DNA sequence: TGTGCCAGCAGCTTAATTTCAGCGAACACCGGGGAGCTGTTTTTT. It yields the protein CASSLISANTGELFF.

The chain carries TRBV19 and TRBJ1-5; D unclear. Trimming removed 8 bases from V and 4 bases from J, with 18 bases in between. Germline V lookup: CDR1 LNHDA, CDR2 SQIVND (reference sequence). The CDR3 runs to 15 residues. In DNA, the CDR3 is TGTGCCAGTCGTGAAGGCAGAAACCTTAATCAGCCCCAGCATTTT. Translated, it gives CASREGRNLNQPQHF.

This clonotype has ten or more counts. CDR3 region: CSVDTGLELFF. As DNA, the CDR3 is TGCAGCGTTGATACGGGCTTGGAACTGTTTTTT. This chain uses TRBV29-1 with TRBJ1-4; no clear D gene. The CDR3 is 11 amino acids. The V gene lost 3 bases and the J gene lost 12 bases, with 11 bases spanning the gap. Germline CDR1 SQVTM, CDR2 ANQGSEA.

This clonotype was seen at least ten times. The genes are TRBV15 and TRBJ1-4; D perhaps matches TRBD1 (5 bases). CDR3 size: 13 residues. Germline values: CDR1 LNHNV, CDR2 YYDKDF (reference sequence). V lost 1 base and J lost 6, with 6 bases in between. CDR3 DNA: TGTGCCACCAGCAGAGGGGACTATGAAAAACTGTTTTTT. Its translation is CATSRGDYEKLFF.

The sample holds a few counts of this clonotype. V is TRBV18 and J is TRBJ2-2; D is ambiguous. With 3 bases removed from V and 6 bases from J, the gap between germline ends came to 20 bases. This CDR3 spans 17 amino acids. CDR1 KGHSH and CDR2 LQKENI come from the germline V gene. The CDR3 protein is CASSPRPETIRAGELFF. As DNA, the CDR3 is TGTGCCAGCTCACCTCGTCCCGAGACAATTAGAGCCGGGGAGCTGTTTTTT.

This clonotype was detected ten times or more. The chain couples TRBV4-3 to TRBJ2-1; 9 bases are a match to TRBD2. The ends lost 4 bases at V and 3 bases at J; junction bases unmatched: 4. The germline V gene encodes CDR1 LGHNA and CDR2 YSLEER. This CDR3 comprises 15 residues. DNA of the CDR3: TGCGCCAGCAGCCCCAGCGGGAGGAGCTACAATGAGCAGTTCTTC. Translating it yields CASSPSGRSYNEQFF.

There are many counts of this clonotype. The J gene is TRBJ2-3, the V gene TRBV11-2; 12 bases are shared with TRBD2. The CDR3 length is 19 residues. V was pared by 1 base and J by 2 bases, with 10 bases of the junction left unmatched. CDR1 is SGHAT and CDR2 is FQNNGV in the germline V gene. Written as DNA, the CDR3 is TGTGCCAGCAGCTTAGGGCTAGCGGGGGGGCCGGTGGTCACAGATACGCAGTATTTT. This codes for CASSLGLAGGPVVTDTQYF.

The CDR3 nucleotides are TGTGCCAGCAGTTTCCTTTCCCACAATGAGCAGTTCTTC. Translation gives CASSFLSHNEQFF. This chain uses TRBV27 with TRBJ2-1; D is uncertain. From germline, CDR1 is MNHEY and CDR2 SMNVEV (reference sequence). The V gene lost 3 bases and the J gene lost 5 bases, with 8 bases spanning the gap. CDR3 length equals 13 residues.

Within the sample, this clonotype is medium-sized. This sequence joins TRBV7-3 and TRBJ2-5, with 8 bases that match TRBD2. The germline gives CDR1 SGHTA, CDR2 FQGTGA. The junction had 2 bases not matched to a gene; V was cut back by 2 bases and J by 0 bases. There are 15 residues in the CDR3. CDR3 amino acids: CASSLSSGYQETQYF. CDR3 nucleotide sequence: TGTGCCAGCAGCTTATCTAGCGGGTACCAAGAGACCCAGTACTTC.

This clonotype was counted between two and nine times. V and J are TRBV4-3 and TRBJ2-2; D is undetermined. There are 14 residues in the CDR3. V was clipped by 1 base and J by 4 bases, with 7 bases between them. Per the germline V gene, CDR1 is LGHNA and CDR2 is YSLEER. This chain's CDR3 is CASSQGPITGELFF. CDR3 coding DNA: TGCGCCAGCAGCCAAGGGCCTATCACCGGGGAGCTGTTTTTT.

The sample holds many counts of this clonotype. The chain joins TRBV4-2 to TRBJ2-2; D remains unclear. Trimming took 0 bases from V and 0 from J, leaving 11 bases between them. Germline CDR1 is LGHNA and CDR2 is YNFKEQ. The CDR3 is made up of 17 amino acids. CDR3 nucleotide sequence: TGTGCCAGCAGCCAAGACTACCGGAGCTCGAACACCGGGGAGCTGTTTTTT. It encodes CASSQDYRSSNTGELFF.

The chain couples TRBV5-1 to TRBJ1-1; tentatively, D is TRBD1 (5 bases). Germline V gene lookup returns CDR1 SGHRS and CDR2 YFSETQ. V lost 1 base to trimming and J lost 6 bases, with 7 bases between them. The CDR3 loop spans 12 amino acids. The CDR3 spells CASSLTGAEAFF. DNA of the CDR3: TGCGCCAGCAGCTTGACGGGGGCTGAAGCTTTCTTT. The full variable domain, with the rest looked up from reference TRBV5-1 and TRBJ1-1, is KAGVTQTPRYLIKTRGQQVTLSCSPISGHRSVSWYQQTPGQGLQFLFEYFSETQRNKGNFPGRFSGRQFSNSRSEMNVSTLELGDSALYLCASSLTGAEAFFGQGTRLTVV.

This clonotype was counted at least ten times. The V gene is TRBV24-1, the J gene TRBJ2-3, with 7 nucleotides matching TRBD2. CDR1 and CDR2 (germline): KGHDR, SFDVKD. This CDR3 has 15 amino acids. V lost 5 bases to trimming and J lost 2 bases; unmatched junction nucleotides: 6. CDR3: CATSGGEGVTDTQYF. CDR3 sequence (DNA): TGTGCCACCAGTGGAGGGGAGGGAGTCACAGATACGCAGTATTTT.

This clonotype has a count of ten or more. This sequence joins TRBV11-2 and TRBJ2-7, with 10 positions matching TRBD1. There are 17 residues in the CDR3. The V gene's germline CDR1 is SGHAT and CDR2 FQNNGV. After removal of 5 bases from V and 3 bases from J, the junction contained 13 bases not matched to a gene. CDR3 region: CASSPRTGTGANYEQYF. The CDR3 bases are TGTGCCAGCAGCCCACGAACCGGGACAGGGGCGAACTACGAGCAGTACTTC.

In its sample, this clonotype was seen many times. This CDR3 reads CASSVGGTNEKLFF. The CDR3 DNA sequence: TGTGCCAGCAGTGTCGGGGGGACTAATGAAAAACTGTTTTTT. The V gene is TRBV6-5, the J gene TRBJ1-4; TRBD1 might be the D (5 bases). The CDR3 loop spans 14 amino acids. V lost 5 bases to trimming and J lost 2 bases, with 9 bases between them. Germline V gene sequence: CDR1 MNHEY, CDR2 SVGAGI.

The table lists this clonotype with many counts. This sequence joins TRBV6-1 and TRBJ2-1; 14 bases align to TRBD2. Germline CDR1 reads MNHNS; CDR2 reads SASEGT. This CDR3 spans 16 amino acids. The V and J ends lost 6 bases and 5 bases, in that order; junction bases with no gene match: 6. As DNA, the CDR3 is TGTGCCAGCAGCGGAAGACTAGCGGGGGGGCACAATGAGCAGTTCTTC. It translates to CASSGRLAGGHNEQFF.

This clonotype was observed at least ten times. The V and J genes are TRBV6-1 and TRBJ1-4, with 8 bases that match TRBD1. The length of the CDR3 is 15 residues. The germline V gene has CDR1 MNHNS and CDR2 SASEGT. Trimming at V came to 5 bases and at J to 5 bases, leaving 7 bases not matched to a gene. The CDR3 region is CASSRDRGHNEKLFF. As DNA, the CDR3 is TGTGCCAGCAGTCGCGACAGGGGACACAATGAAAAACTGTTTTTT.

This clonotype has a count of ten or more. This sequence joins TRBV18 and TRBJ2-2; D remains unclear. The CDR3 has 15 amino acids. Germline V gene data show CDR1 as KGHSH and CDR2 as LQKENI. Trimming removed 6 bases from V and 3 bases from J, with 14 bases in between. The CDR3 region has the DNA TGTGCCAGCTCGGCCAGGAAACGAGACACCGGGGAGCTGTTTTTT. Protein: CASSARKRDTGELFF.

The chain carries TRBV7-9 and TRBJ1-2; D is possibly TRBD1 (6 bases). This CDR3 has 13 residues. V shed 7 bases and J shed 7 bases, with 16 bases lying between them. Germline V gene sequence: CDR1 SEHNR, CDR2 FQNEAQ (reference sequence). CDR3 coding DNA: TGTGCCAGCACCAATCAGGACAGTTTTGGCTACACCTTC. As protein: CASTNQDSFGYTF. Filled out from reference TRBV7-9 and TRBJ1-2, the complete variable domain reads DTGVSQNPRHKITKRGQNVTFRCDPISEHNRLYWYRQTLGQGPEFLTYFQNEAQLEKSRLLSDRFSAERPKGSFSTLEIQRTEQGDSAMYLCASTNQDSFGYTFGSGTRLTVV.

In this sample, this clonotype turned up many times. CDR3 DNA: TGTGCCAGCGAGGGGGTAGAGACCCAGTACTTC. The encoded protein is CASEGVETQYF. This chain links TRBV6-6 with TRBJ2-5; maybe TRBD1 (6 bases). Per germline, CDR1 MNHNY and CDR2 SVGAGI (reference sequence). The V and J ends lost 8 bases and 4 bases respectively, with 8 bases between them. This CDR3 is built from 11 residues.

The chain couples TRBV20-1 to TRBJ1-6; 8 nucleotides align to TRBD1. The J segment lost 4 bases and the V segment lost 3 bases, leaving 5 bases of the junction unmatched. The CDR3 covers 15 residues. The V gene's germline CDR1 is DFQATT and CDR2 SNEGSKA (reference sequence). The CDR3 loop reads CSASRTGWYNSPLHF. The CDR3 coding sequence is TGCAGTGCTAGCCGGACAGGGTGGTATAATTCACCCCTCCACTTT.

This clonotype was picked up many times. V and J are TRBV6-6 and TRBJ2-7; D gene unclear. There are 14 residues in the CDR3. Germline lookup yields CDR1 MNHNY and CDR2 SVGAGI (reference sequence). V lost 11 bases, J lost 0 bases, and 17 bases lay in between. The CDR3 is CAARQAPSSYEQYF. The CDR3 nucleotides are TGTGCCGCCCGTCAAGCCCCCAGCTCCTACGAGCAGTACTTC.